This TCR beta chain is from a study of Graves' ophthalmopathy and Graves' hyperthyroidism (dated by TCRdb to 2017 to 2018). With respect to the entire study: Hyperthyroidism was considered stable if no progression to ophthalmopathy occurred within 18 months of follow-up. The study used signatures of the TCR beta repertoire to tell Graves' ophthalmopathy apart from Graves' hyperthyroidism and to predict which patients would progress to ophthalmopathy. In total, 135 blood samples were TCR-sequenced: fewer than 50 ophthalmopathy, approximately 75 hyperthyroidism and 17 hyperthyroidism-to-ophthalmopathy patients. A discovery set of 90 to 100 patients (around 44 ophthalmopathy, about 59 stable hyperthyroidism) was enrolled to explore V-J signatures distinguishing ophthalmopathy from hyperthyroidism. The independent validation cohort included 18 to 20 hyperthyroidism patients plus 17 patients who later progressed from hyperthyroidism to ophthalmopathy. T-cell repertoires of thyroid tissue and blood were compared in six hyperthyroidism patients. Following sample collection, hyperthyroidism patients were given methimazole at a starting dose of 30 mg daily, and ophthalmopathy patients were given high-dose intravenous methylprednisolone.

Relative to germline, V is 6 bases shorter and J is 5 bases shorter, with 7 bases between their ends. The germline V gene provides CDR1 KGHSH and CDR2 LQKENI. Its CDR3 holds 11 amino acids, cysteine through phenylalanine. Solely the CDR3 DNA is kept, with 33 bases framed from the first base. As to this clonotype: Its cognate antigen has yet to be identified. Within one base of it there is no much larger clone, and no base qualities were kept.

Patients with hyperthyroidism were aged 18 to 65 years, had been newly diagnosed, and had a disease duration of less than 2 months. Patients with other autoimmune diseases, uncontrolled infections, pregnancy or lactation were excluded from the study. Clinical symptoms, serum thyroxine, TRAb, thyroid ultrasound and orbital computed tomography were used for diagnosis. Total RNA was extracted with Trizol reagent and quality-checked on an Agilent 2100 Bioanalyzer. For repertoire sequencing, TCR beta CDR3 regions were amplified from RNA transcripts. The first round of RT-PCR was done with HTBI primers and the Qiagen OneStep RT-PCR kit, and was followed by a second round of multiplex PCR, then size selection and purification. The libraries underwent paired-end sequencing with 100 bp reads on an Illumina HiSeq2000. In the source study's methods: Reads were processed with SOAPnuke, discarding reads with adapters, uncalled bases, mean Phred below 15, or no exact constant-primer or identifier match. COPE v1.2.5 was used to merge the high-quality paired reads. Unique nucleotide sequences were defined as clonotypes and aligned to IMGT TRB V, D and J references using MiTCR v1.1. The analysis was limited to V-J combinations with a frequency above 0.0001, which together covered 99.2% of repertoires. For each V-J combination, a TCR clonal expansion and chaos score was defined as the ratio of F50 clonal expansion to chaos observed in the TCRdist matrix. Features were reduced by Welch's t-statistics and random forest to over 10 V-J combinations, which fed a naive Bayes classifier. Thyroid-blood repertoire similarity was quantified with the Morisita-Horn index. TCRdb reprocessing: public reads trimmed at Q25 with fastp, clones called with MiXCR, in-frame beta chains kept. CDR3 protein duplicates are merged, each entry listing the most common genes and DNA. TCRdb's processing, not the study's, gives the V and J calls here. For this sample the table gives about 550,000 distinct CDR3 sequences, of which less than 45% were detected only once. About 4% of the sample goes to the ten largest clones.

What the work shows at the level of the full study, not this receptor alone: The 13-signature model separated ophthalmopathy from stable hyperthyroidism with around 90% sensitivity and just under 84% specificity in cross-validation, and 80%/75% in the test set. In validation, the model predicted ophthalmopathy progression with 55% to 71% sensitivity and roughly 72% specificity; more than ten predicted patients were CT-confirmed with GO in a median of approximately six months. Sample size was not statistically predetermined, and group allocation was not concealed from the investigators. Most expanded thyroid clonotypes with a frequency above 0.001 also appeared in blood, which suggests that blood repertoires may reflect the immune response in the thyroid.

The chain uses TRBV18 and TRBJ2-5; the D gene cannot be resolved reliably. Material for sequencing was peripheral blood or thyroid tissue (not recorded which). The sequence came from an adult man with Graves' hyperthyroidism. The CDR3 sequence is CASSRLETQYF. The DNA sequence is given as TGTGCCAGCTCCCGATTGGAGACCCAGTACTTC.